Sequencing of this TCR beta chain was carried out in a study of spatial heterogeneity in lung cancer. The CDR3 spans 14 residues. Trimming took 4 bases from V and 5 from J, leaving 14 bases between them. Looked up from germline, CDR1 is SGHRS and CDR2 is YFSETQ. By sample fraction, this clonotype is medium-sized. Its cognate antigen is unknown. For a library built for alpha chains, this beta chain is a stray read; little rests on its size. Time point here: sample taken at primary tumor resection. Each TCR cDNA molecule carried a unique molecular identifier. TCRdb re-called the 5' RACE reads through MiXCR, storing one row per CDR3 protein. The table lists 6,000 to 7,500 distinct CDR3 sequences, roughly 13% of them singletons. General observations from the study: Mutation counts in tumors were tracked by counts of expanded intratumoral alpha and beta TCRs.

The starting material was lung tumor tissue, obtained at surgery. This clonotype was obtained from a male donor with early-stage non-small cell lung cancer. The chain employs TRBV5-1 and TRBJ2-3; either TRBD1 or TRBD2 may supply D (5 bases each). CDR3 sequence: CASSPWGMIDTQYF. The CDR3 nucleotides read TGCGCCAGCAGCCCTTGGGGGATGATAGATACGCAGTATTTT.